The clone carrying this T cell receptor (beta chain) is a singleton in its sample. The data belong to a study of technical replicates of blood from several donors. The assay was immunoSEQ multiplex PCR, and TCRdb's table has in-frame clones only and misses some. This sample has over 70,000 clones, with roughly 94% found just once. V was cut by 0 bases and J by 1 base, with 6 bases left in between. The germline V gene encodes CDR1 SGHNT and CDR2 YENEEA. The CDR3 loop spans 15 amino acids. V gene TRBV11-3 combines with J gene TRBJ2-2; no firm D call. The sequenced sample consisted of T cells isolated from PBMCs. The sequence was collected from a human donor in good health. The CDR3 is CASSLEYRNTGELFF. The CDR3 DNA is TGTGCCAGCAGCTTAGAGTACAGGAACACCGGGGAGCTGTTTTTT.